This T cell receptor beta chain originates from a study of beta chain features in type 1 diabetes (dated by TCRdb to 2016 to 2019). A note on the overall study: Patients and healthy donors did not differ in mean age, gender distribution, total cell number or subset yield. A total of around 110,000,000 sorted cells were examined across all samples, and a strong correlation was observed between cell number per subset and RNA yield. In the study, recently diagnosed type 1 diabetes patients and matched healthy donors were compared on the TCRB repertoires of their sorted circulating CD4+ T cell subsets. Naive and central memory subsets were obtained from all 30 or so donors, but regulatory and stem cell-like memory subsets were isolated from only 8 patients and roughly eight healthy donors.

The entire isolated RNA was reverse transcribed using the High Capacity cDNA Reverse Transcription Kit, and thus expressed TCRB transcripts were sequenced. Naive, central memory and regulatory T cell samples underwent deep immunoSEQ sequencing, averaging roughly 3.3 million total reads per sample. After sorted cells were lysed in RLT buffer, RNA was extracted with DNase-treated RNeasy Micro or Mini kits, with the choice depending on cell number. Each cell subset was processed on its own to prevent cross-contamination, while patient and healthy donor samples were processed together. The immunoSEQ multiplex PCR was used to amplify TCRB sequences from cDNA, yielding 87-bp fragments that span the CDR3 region. Amplicons were sequenced on the Illumina HiSeq platform. Concerning the study's data processing: Synthetic template baselines were used to correct PCR bias computationally, reads within Hamming distance 2 were collapsed together, and singletons that could not be merged were discarded. Reads were aligned to IMGT to assign V, D and J genes, CDR3 length, and insertions or deletions at six rearrangement sites. Within each subset, clonotype counts were normalized to the number of sorted cells before true diversity and Gini coefficients were calculated with the tcR R package. The overlap coefficient, calculated on TCRB nucleotide sequences, was used to measure repertoire sharing. Out-of-frame TCRB sequences from naive cells were analyzed to stand in for the pre-selection repertoire. Entries here come from immuneACCESS through TCRdb and include only in-frame sequences with V and J called. Some clones fail to appear in such tables; in the studies checked, an unresolved V gene covers under half of the shortfall, and the cause of the remainder is unknown. V, J and clone size reflect that table, while D and trimming were determined from the DNA. The sample yields approximately 250,000 clones; about 10% were counted once. The top ten constitute under 0.035% of the sample.

Each donor gave one peripheral blood draw, around 100 mL on average, collected into heparinised tubes. Using a panel that included CD45RO, CCR7, CD25, CD127, CD95 and CD27, naive, central memory, regulatory and stem cell-like memory CD4+ T cells were sorted on a BD FACSAria II. Purity was above 95% for every sorted population. PBMCs were isolated immediately by Lymphoprep density gradient centrifugation and stained directly without culture. So that batch effects would be minimized, each experiment stained and sorted samples in pairs, pairing one healthy donor with one patient. Ends trimmed: V by 0 bases, J by 2 bases; bases unmatched to a gene: 3. Reading the germline V gene gives CDR1 SGHRS and CDR2 YFSETQ. The CDR3 measures 15 amino acids from cysteine to phenylalanine. Just CDR3 DNA is preserved here, 45 bases in frame from base 1. Overall study outcomes, separate from this receptor: Because cDNA was sequenced instead of genomic DNA, highly expressing activated cells could be over-represented, though the groups showed no difference in activation or CD3 levels. At VDJ recombination sites, type 1 diabetes patients had fewer insertions and more deleted nucleotides, which implies abnormalities in thymic rearrangement. PCR may preferentially amplify shorter templates, but because patient and control samples were amplified and corrected together, any resulting skew would affect both groups equally. The naive, central memory and regulatory TCRB repertoires appeared to resemble one another more closely among patients than among healthy donors. In all four CD4+ subsets, TCRB CDR3 length was moderately but significantly shorter in type 1 diabetes patients. Because small numbers of individuals were included in the HLA sub-analyses, any influence of HLA type on TCRB rearrangement was left unresolved.

This clone was detected only a few times. Its recognized antigen is unknown. Base qualities were left out, and no much larger clone turns up one base away. Sequenced input: naive CD4+ T cells from blood. The cell subset or site label for this specimen denotes: true naive CD4+ T cells. The receptor was isolated from a woman between 18 and 30 years old in good health. The sequence joins TRBV5-1 to TRBJ2-5, with TRBD1 matching 8 junction bases. The CDR3 is CASSLAWTGQETQYF. DNA sequence: TGCGCCAGCAGCTTGGCCTGGACAGGGCAAGAGACCCAGTACTTC. When the CDR3 is completed using the reference TRBV5-1 and TRBJ2-5 genes on either side, the full variable domain is KAGVTQTPRYLIKTRGQQVTLSCSPISGHRSVSWYQQTPGQGLQFLFEYFSETQRNKGNFPGRFSGRQFSNSRSEMNVSTLELGDSALYLCASSLAWTGQETQYFGPGTRLLVL.